The present entry profiles one T cell receptor beta chain with its context. A few counts support this clonotype. The antigen it recognizes is unknown. There are no base qualities to consult, and no much larger clone falls within one base. The CDR3 goes from the cysteine to the phenylalanine over 14 residues. Only the CDR3 portion is preserved as DNA: 42 bases, with reading frame beginning at the first base. Germline trimming: 4 bases from V, 3 bases from J; junction bases outside gene matches: 6. As encoded in the germline V gene, CDR1 is SGHTA while CDR2 is FQGNSA. The data were taken from a study of CD8 T cells in ankylosing spondylitis (dated by TCRdb to 2016 to 2017). For the wider study: T cell receptor beta repertoires were profiled in healthy donors and ankylosing spondylitis patients so that disease-linked TCR variants could be found. The whole study cohort included 108 healthy donors and 25 ankylosing spondylitis patients. Samples of peripheral blood were taken, and for ankylosing spondylitis patients, synovial fluid was collected as well. The paper's findings and limits, for the study overall: Significant enrichment of the disease-linked clones was reported in matched synovial fluid samples from ankylosing spondylitis patients. Some TCR beta motif variants had previously been reported in synovial fluid and blood of reactive arthritis patients, which suggested common disease-initiation mechanisms. Blood from ankylosing spondylitis patients appeared to be characterized by a TCR beta motif composed of about eight highly homologous amino acid variants. The disease-linked clones had a CD8+ phenotype and were found at relatively low frequencies in peripheral blood.

TCRdb records Illumina HiSeq 2500 as the sequencer. Quantitative 5'-RACE with molecular barcodes was used to prepare TCR beta libraries. The study's processing was this. A new computational method, built on a probabilistic model of VDJ rearrangement, was used to identify disease-linked TCR variants. In TCRdb, the public reads were trimmed at Q25 with fastp and aligned with MiXCR, with productive beta chains retained. CDR3 protein sequences are deduplicated, and each keeps its most common genes and DNA. The V and J calls come from TCRdb's annotation, not from the publication. In all, the sample holds around 320,000 distinct CDR3 sequences, and less than 25% of those were seen once. Of the sample, 3.5% falls within the top ten clones.

Sequencing was performed on blood, either unsorted or a sorted T cell fraction (not recorded which). The rearrangement combines TRBV7-2 with TRBJ2-7; the junction holds 7 bases that match TRBD1. The receptor comes from a female donor with ankylosing spondylitis or in good health (not recorded which). CDR3 reads: CASSSSRQGYEQYF. The DNA reads TGTGCCAGCAGCTCTTCCCGACAGGGCTACGAGCAGTACTTC.